This T cell receptor beta chain was recovered during a study of shared clonotypes between healthy human individuals (dated by TCRdb to the early 2020s). Study-level background: The cohort included a few men and a couple of women between 18 and 49 years of age. Per donor, three plates each were used for CD4 naive and CD4 memory, two for CD8 naive, and one for CD8 memory. To estimate repertoire size and how much clonotype sharing occurs between individuals, the study deeply sequenced the blood TCR repertoires of roughly 5 healthy adults. Libraries were prepared and TCR repertoires were sequenced by different laboratories using diverse techniques, in order to increase sequencing depth and limit assay-specific biases. Per donor, leukapheresis produced somewhere between about 0.94 and 9 billion PBMCs. Study-level results and caveats: Naive subsets generally had larger estimated clonotype richness than memory subsets. Pairwise subsampling led to the expectation that sequencing depth would affect the degree of clonotype sharing among donors. The genetic and exposure-history diversity represented was limited by the small number of donors. Incomplete sequencing was indicated by rarefaction of sorted-subset datasets, despite the large sequencing depth. Sharing across a few donors was observed for 4.5% to 6.5% of naive CD4, less than 4% of naive CD8, over 2% of memory CD4, and 0.4% of memory CD8 clonotypes. Sampling was restricted to blood, and TCR repertoires in tissues likely differ from the TCR repertoires found in blood. Compared with non-shared clonotypes, the clonotypes found in all four sorted-subset donors had higher generation probabilities.

CD8 naive samples consisted of CD45RO-negative cells that were positively selected for CCR7, yielding a CD45RA+CCR7+ population without TemRA cells. The donors were healthy, HIV-negative adults with no recently reported acute infections or vaccinations. Every donor was a Caucasian adult living in Nashville, Tennessee, USA. Blood was obtained by leukapheresis, after which PBMCs were separated by Ficoll-Histopaque density gradient centrifugation and cryopreserved in liquid nitrogen vapor phase. Analytical flow cytometry was used to check the purity and quantity of every magnetically sorted T cell population. Genomic DNA was isolated from each sorted fraction and quantified by UV absorbance on a Nanodrop 2000c. Using the deep immunoSEQ assay, multiplex PCR amplified TCR CDR3 regions from genomic DNA. Extracted genomic DNA from each cell subset was spread evenly across all wells of several immunoSEQ 96-well plates, with each plate serving as a replicate. Each replicate PCR for sorted subsets received about 200 ng genomic DNA, equal to tens of thousands of T cell genomes. Purified libraries were quantified with a Qubit 3.0 fluorometer, sized on a Bioanalyzer 2100, and re-quantified with the KAPA Library Quantification kit. Each immunoSEQ 96-well plate was sequenced on its own single-read 150-cycle Illumina NextSeq 550 flow cell. As for how the authors treated the data: The immunoSEQ output contained only junctional sequences without quality scores, so filtering could not match that applied to full-length reads. To assign V/J genes and CDR3, sequences were annotated against IMGT germline references using PyIR, a Python wrapper for IgBLAST v1.9. Any read was removed if the V/J assignment was weak (E-value above 1e-6), the CDR3 was missing, or the read contained stop codons, out-of-frame junctions, or ambiguous translated residues. V3J clonotypes were defined as sequences sharing the same inferred V gene, J gene, and CDR3 amino acid sequence. Percentage overlap between repertoires was computed as shared unique clonotypes divided by the size of the smaller repertoire. Repertoire richness was assessed with RTK rarefaction, the Chao1 estimator, and Recon v2.1 estimates of unobserved clonotypes. For all TCRbeta clonotypes obtained by the gDNA method from a few donors, generation probabilities were computed with OLGA. TCRdb took over this immuneACCESS table, retaining in-frame rearrangements with V and J assigned. Such tables are incomplete; in checked studies, under half of the missing clones stem from an unresolved V gene, and the remainder is unexplained. That table is the source of V, J and clone size, and D and trimming were worked out from the DNA. This sample is represented by roughly 590,000 clones; less than 97% of them were singletons. 0.11% of the sample is held by the ten biggest clonotypes.

This clone came up once. Its antigen is still unknown. Base quality data are lacking; no much larger clone is found one base away. V is clipped by 3 bases and J by 0 bases, and the sequence between their germline boundaries is 10 bases long. From the germline V gene, CDR1 is KGHSH and CDR2 is LQKENI. From cysteine to phenylalanine, the CDR3 is 15 amino acids long. Only the CDR3 portion is preserved as DNA: 45 bases, with reading frame beginning at the first base. The origin of this receptor is a woman in her thirties in good health. Sequencing was done on a sample of naive CD8+ T cells sorted from blood. This specimen's cell subset or site label, per the study, means: CD45RA+CCR7+. The chain is made from TRBV18 and TRBJ2-3; no D gene call is confident. The encoded CDR3 is CASSPPLSSTDTQYF. The nucleotide sequence is given as TGTGCCAGCTCACCCCCGTTGAGCAGCACAGATACGCAGTATTTT.